Detailed here is one T cell receptor beta chain. Its recognized antigen is unknown. No per-base quality is available; no much larger clone lies one base away. These data belong to a study of blood T cell repertoires in COVID-19 (dated by TCRdb to between 2020 and 2021). Some background on the complete study: Samples covering the acute and convalescent phases of COVID-19 were provided by collaborators in the United States, Italy and Spain. The material from the prospective study consisted of cDNA or gDNA derived from T cells, B-cell-depleted T cells, or PBMCs. Where HLA class I and class II types were available, the types were taken from metadata supplied by the sample provider, not from assay-based typing. The dataset comprised deeply sampled blood TCRbeta repertoires from subjects exposed to, actively infected with, or recovered from COVID-19. A freely available public database, intended as a resource for researchers studying the immune response to SARS-CoV-2, is where the repertoires were released. Sample metadata almost always included a de-identified subject ID, COVID-19 status, age in years and sex. The samples were drawn from the first 160 participants of the ongoing ImmuneRACE study and from 1,254 subjects provided by 6 global collaborators. Beyond this particular receptor, the publication reports: The amount of clinical and demographic metadata varied by source and participant and was provided uncurated.

The immunoSEQ Assay, a bias-controlled multiplex PCR, was used to amplify TCRbeta CDR3 regions from genomic DNA. Per the original workflow: The number of nucleated cells in each sample was estimated by amplification of reference gene primers within the assay. Sequence reads were collapsed and filtered to measure the absolute abundance of every unique TCRbeta CDR3 rearrangement. For each sample, productive Simpson clonality was calculated as the square root of Simpson's diversity index across productive rearrangements. TCRdb re-hosts the immuneACCESS table, in-frame sequences only. Its copies lack some clones; in the studies checked, an unresolved V gene accounts for under half of them, and the cause for the rest is not known. D and trimming come from the DNA, and the V and J calls and clone size come from that table. Present in this sample are about 350,000 clones, 88% of which were seen just once. The ten largest clones represent just over 1% of the sample.

Counted from cysteine to phenylalanine, this CDR3 has 14 amino acids. Only the CDR3 portion is preserved as DNA: 42 bases, with reading frame beginning at the first base. V lost 6 bases and J lost 6 bases, and the count of bases not matched to a germline gene is 4. Based on the germline V gene, the CDR1 and CDR2 sequences are MNHEY and SVGAGI. Enrolling through a virtual design, the prospective study's participants ranged in age from about 18 to 100 years and lived across about two dozen United States geographic areas. Cohort assignment in the prospective study relied on participant-reported clinical history from a screening survey and a study questionnaire. Exposed participants had been in contact, within 2 weeks of entering the study, with a person who had a PCR-confirmed or clinician-diagnosed case of COVID-19. Mobile phlebotomists in the prospective study collected whole blood, serum and a nasopharyngeal or oropharyngeal swab from every participant. Prospective study participants could optionally give additional blood draws and questionnaires over a roughly two-month period. Blood samples from the prospective study were shipped frozen or at room temperature prior to DNA extraction.

Specimen: PBMCs or T cells enriched from blood (not recorded which). The V gene is TRBV6-5 and the J gene is TRBJ2-2, and TRBD1 aligns with 10 junction nucleotides. The TCR sequence derives from a woman younger than 45 who had been exposed to COVID-19. This receptor has the CDR3 CASRLTGGSGELFF. Here is the DNA: TGTGCCAGCAGGCTGACAGGGGGCTCCGGGGAGCTGTTTTTT.